This is a list of T cell receptor beta chains from one sample in a study of cytomegalovirus exposure and HLA in healthy donors. Measured with immunoSEQ multiplex PCR; TCRdb has only the in-frame clones, and not every one. The table includes some 180,000 clones, around 78% detected once. Specimen: PBMCs. The source is a man in his late teens or twenties in good health and CMV-seronegative. CDR3s leave out the opening cysteine and the closing phenylalanine or tryptophan. Each record gives: J gene, V gene, clone size, CDR3 protein. Rows give clone size only sometimes, using once, few, many, or a class for an expanded clone.

j_call: TRBJ2-2
v_call: TRBV27
clone_size: NA
cdr3_aa: ASRKRDSYTGELF

j_call: TRBJ2-1
v_call: TRBV30
clone_size: NA
cdr3_aa: AWSVLNEQF

j_call: TRBJ2-3
v_call: TRBV6-4
clone_size: NA
cdr3_aa: ASSADTTPQY

j_call: TRBJ1-1
v_call: TRBV30
clone_size: few
cdr3_aa: AWSVRGSTEAF

j_call: TRBJ2-1
v_call: TRBV7-2
clone_size: NA
cdr3_aa: ASSWTSGPLNEQF

j_call: TRBJ2-7
v_call: TRBV4-1
clone_size: NA
cdr3_aa: ASSQDLRSEQY

j_call: TRBJ1-3
v_call: TRBV7-2
clone_size: NA
cdr3_aa: ASSLESGASDTIY

j_call: NA
v_call: TRBV5-1
clone_size: NA
cdr3_aa: ASSLTGGLSYEQY

j_call: TRBJ2-5
v_call: TRBV18
clone_size: NA
cdr3_aa: ASSGNQETQY

j_call: TRBJ1-4
v_call: TRBV7-9
clone_size: few
cdr3_aa: ASSSRQGLEKLF

j_call: TRBJ2-3
v_call: TRBV19
clone_size: NA
cdr3_aa: ASRTQGASTDTQY

j_call: TRBJ1-1
v_call: TRBV25-1
clone_size: NA
cdr3_aa: ASSPTGGASEAF

j_call: TRBJ2-5
v_call: TRBV2
clone_size: NA
cdr3_aa: ASNELGEETQY

j_call: TRBJ1-2
v_call: TRBV6-5
clone_size: NA
cdr3_aa: ASSRTGNYGYT

j_call: TRBJ2-7
v_call: TRBV7-8
clone_size: NA
cdr3_aa: ASRRTRDRAPYEQY

j_call: TRBJ2-7
v_call: TRBV5-5
clone_size: NA
cdr3_aa: ASSSRGALLNEQY

j_call: TRBJ2-3
v_call: TRBV6-4
clone_size: few
cdr3_aa: ASSGAGDTDTQY

j_call: TRBJ1-2
v_call: TRBV7-9
clone_size: NA
cdr3_aa: ASSQGDYGYT

j_call: TRBJ2-1
v_call: TRBV11-2
clone_size: NA
cdr3_aa: ASSPRQVLNNEQF

j_call: TRBJ2-1
v_call: TRBV2
clone_size: once
cdr3_aa: ATYEGGLAGYEQF

j_call: TRBJ2-7
v_call: TRBV11-2
clone_size: NA
cdr3_aa: ASSPINTGGRYEQY

j_call: TRBJ1-6
v_call: TRBV5-1
clone_size: NA
cdr3_aa: ASSRTPTDRGNSPLH

j_call: TRBJ1-2
v_call: TRBV4-2
clone_size: NA
cdr3_aa: ASSPEERTVYGYT

j_call: TRBJ1-5
v_call: TRBV6-6
clone_size: NA
cdr3_aa: ASSYEAGNQPQH

j_call: NA
v_call: TRBV9
clone_size: NA
cdr3_aa: ASSASGQGGSYEQY

j_call: TRBJ2-5
v_call: TRBV2
clone_size: NA
cdr3_aa: ASRRTPRNGQETQY

j_call: TRBJ1-1
v_call: TRBV6-1
clone_size: NA
cdr3_aa: ASSARGRNTEAF

j_call: TRBJ2-3
v_call: TRBV6-1
clone_size: NA
cdr3_aa: ASSLADRPTQY

j_call: TRBJ2-5
v_call: TRBV15
clone_size: NA
cdr3_aa: ATSRVGQGRETQY

j_call: TRBJ1-1
v_call: TRBV30
clone_size: NA
cdr3_aa: AWSDTDTSI

j_call: TRBJ2-6
v_call: TRBV19
clone_size: NA
cdr3_aa: ASRDSGLGGANVLT

j_call: TRBJ2-7
v_call: TRBV9
clone_size: few
cdr3_aa: ASSPSDRASEQY

j_call: TRBJ2-7
v_call: TRBV4-1
clone_size: NA
cdr3_aa: ASSQLALSTYEQY

j_call: TRBJ2-7
v_call: TRBV30
clone_size: NA
cdr3_aa: AWSPPPGAGGGYEQY

j_call: TRBJ2-2
v_call: TRBV10-3
clone_size: NA
cdr3_aa: AIGQTNTGELF